Listed below are T cell receptor beta chains from one sample, sequenced in a study of blood T cell repertoires in COVID-19. Sequencing was performed with immunoSEQ multiplex PCR; in TCRdb, only in-frame clones are kept and a portion is missing. The sample contains around 130,000 clones, approximately 84% of which appear only once. The sample comprised peripheral blood. The origin of the receptors is a human donor in a cohort sampled during active COVID-19. Both conserved end residues are part of each CDR3. D genes are given only for firm matches.

J gene: TRBJ2-3
D gene: NA
V gene: TRBV19
CDR3 protein: CASKEVGQSPADTQYF

J gene: TRBJ1-2
D gene: NA
V gene: TRBV3-1/TRBV3-2
CDR3 protein: CASSQDSRVYGYTF

J gene: TRBJ1-2
D gene: TRBD1
V gene: TRBV27
CDR3 protein: CASKLIPGQGGYTF

J gene: TRBJ2-1
D gene: NA
V gene: TRBV11-2
CDR3 protein: CASSPDSSNEQFF

J gene: TRBJ2-1
D gene: TRBD2
V gene: TRBV13
CDR3 protein: CASRTSGGAYNEQFF

J gene: TRBJ2-5
D gene: TRBD2
V gene: TRBV7-9
CDR3 protein: CASSPNLGRGGRETQYF

J gene: TRBJ2-7
D gene: TRBD2
V gene: TRBV7-9
CDR3 protein: CASSSTSGAGLYEQYF

J gene: TRBJ2-3
D gene: TRBD2
V gene: TRBV3-1/TRBV3-2
CDR3 protein: CASSVISGTDTQYF

J gene: TRBJ1-6
D gene: NA
V gene: TRBV18
CDR3 protein: CASSPNYNSPLHF

J gene: TRBJ1-4
D gene: TRBD1
V gene: TRBV2
CDR3 protein: CASSVGDRDEKLFF

J gene: TRBJ2-1
D gene: TRBD2
V gene: TRBV11-2
CDR3 protein: CASSLASGIPGIF

J gene: TRBJ1-3
D gene: NA
V gene: TRBV18
CDR3 protein: CASSPSVFSGNTIYF

J gene: TRBJ1-5
D gene: TRBD1
V gene: TRBV15
CDR3 protein: CATSRGQGANQPQHF

J gene: TRBJ2-1
D gene: TRBD2
V gene: TRBV9
CDR3 protein: CASSVGSGGSLSYNEQFF

J gene: TRBJ1-2
D gene: NA
V gene: TRBV6-5
CDR3 protein: CATLRELADGYTF

J gene: TRBJ2-7
D gene: NA
V gene: TRBV5-1
CDR3 protein: CASSLSSYEQYF

J gene: TRBJ2-5
D gene: NA
V gene: TRBV7-9
CDR3 protein: CASSLAGAWGETQYF

J gene: TRBJ1-2
D gene: NA
V gene: TRBV9
CDR3 protein: CASSVAGGSHGYTF

J gene: TRBJ2-7
D gene: NA
V gene: TRBV6-5
CDR3 protein: CASRPTGSYEQYF

J gene: TRBJ2-5
D gene: NA
V gene: TRBV5-6
CDR3 protein: CASSLDEGNQETQYF

J gene: TRBJ2-2
D gene: TRBD2
V gene: TRBV9
CDR3 protein: CASSDQRGGADTGELFF

J gene: TRBJ2-3
D gene: TRBD2
V gene: TRBV9
CDR3 protein: CASSVTPSGVTDTQYF

J gene: TRBJ2-7
D gene: TRBD2
V gene: TRBV6-5
CDR3 protein: CASRPTSGGAYEQYF

J gene: TRBJ2-5
D gene: TRBD2
V gene: TRBV5-4
CDR3 protein: CASSYSGGAYETQYF

J gene: TRBJ1-5
D gene: NA
V gene: TRBV6-5
CDR3 protein: CASSTSQVDNQPQHF

J gene: TRBJ2-5
D gene: NA
V gene: TRBV5-1
CDR3 protein: CASSSGLFRQETQYF

J gene: TRBJ2-2
D gene: TRBD1
V gene: TRBV18
CDR3 protein: CASSLTGQGVDTGELFF

J gene: TRBJ2-7
D gene: TRBD1
V gene: TRBV29-1
CDR3 protein: CSVGQGGDEQYF

J gene: TRBJ2-7
D gene: TRBD1
V gene: TRBV10-1
CDR3 protein: CASSESFPGQGVSSYEQYF

J gene: TRBJ2-1
D gene: NA
V gene: TRBV4-2
CDR3 protein: CASSQVGIGLADNEQFF

J gene: TRBJ2-1
D gene: TRBD2
V gene: TRBV27
CDR3 protein: CASSFSRESSYNEQFF

J gene: TRBJ2-5
D gene: TRBD2
V gene: TRBV6-2/TRBV6-3
CDR3 protein: CASSYSLAGSETQYF

J gene: TRBJ1-6
D gene: NA
V gene: TRBV6-6
CDR3 protein: CASRLEGTSPLHF

J gene: TRBJ2-5
D gene: TRBD2
V gene: TRBV5-1
CDR3 protein: CASSLVRAGGSGETQYF

J gene: TRBJ1-2
D gene: NA
V gene: TRBV29-1
CDR3 protein: CSVGRGNYGYTF

J gene: TRBJ1-5
D gene: NA
V gene: TRBV7-6
CDR3 protein: CASSLTEVQPQHF

J gene: TRBJ1-5
D gene: NA
V gene: TRBV27
CDR3 protein: CASSDTGGNQPQHF

J gene: TRBJ1-5
D gene: NA
V gene: TRBV5-6
CDR3 protein: CASSLAGGSNQPQHF

J gene: TRBJ2-7
D gene: NA
V gene: TRBV5-1
CDR3 protein: CASSFGGSSYEQYF

J gene: TRBJ1-1
D gene: TRBD1
V gene: TRBV3-1/TRBV3-2
CDR3 protein: CASSQVGQDTEAFF

J gene: TRBJ2-3
D gene: NA
V gene: TRBV30
CDR3 protein: CAWSVRSGPYGTDTQYF

J gene: TRBJ1-5
D gene: TRBD1
V gene: TRBV6-4
CDR3 protein: CASSDLSQGAINQPQHF

J gene: TRBJ1-4
D gene: TRBD1
V gene: TRBV6-5
CDR3 protein: CASNHRGLSEKLFF

J gene: TRBJ2-2
D gene: NA
V gene: TRBV28
CDR3 protein: CASCRRTGTGELFF

J gene: TRBJ1-1
D gene: NA
V gene: TRBV19
CDR3 protein: CASSIDRNTEAFF

J gene: TRBJ1-5
D gene: NA
V gene: TRBV6-2/TRBV6-3
CDR3 protein: CASSDWRSSNQPQHF

J gene: TRBJ2-3
D gene: TRBD2
V gene: TRBV7-2
CDR3 protein: CASTSGLAGGWGITDTQYF

J gene: TRBJ1-1
D gene: NA
V gene: TRBV19
CDR3 protein: CASTETANTEAFF